This is a list of T cell receptor beta chains from one sample in a study of blood T cell repertoires in COVID-19. Here immunoSEQ multiplex PCR was the method, and the copy in TCRdb shows in-frame clones only, minus some. The profile shows about 120,000 clones, around 86% of them singletons. Sample: peripheral blood. The receptors derive from a woman in her 70s with acute or convalescent COVID-19. Each CDR3 is given with its conserved first and last residue. A D gene is named only where the DNA matches it firmly. A clone size is listed for some rows: how often the clone was seen (once, few, many), or a class if it is expanded.

TRBV12-3/TRBV12-4,.,.,TRBJ2-1,TGTGCCAGCAGTACGGACACTGAGCAGTTCTTC,CASSTDTEQFF
TRBV5-1,TRBD2,once,TRBJ2-1,TGCGCCAGCAGCTTCCCTAGCGGGGGGGCCAACAATGAGCAGTTCTTC,CASSFPSGGANNEQFF
TRBV19,TRBD1,.,TRBJ1-4,TGTGCCAGTAGTAAAAGGGCCGGGACAGGGGATGAAAAACTGTTTTTT,CASSKRAGTGDEKLFF
TRBV2,.,.,TRBJ1-4,TGTGCCAGCACCCAAGGGGGGGGAGGTAATGAAAAACTGTTTTTT,CASTQGGGGNEKLFF
TRBV5-4,TRBD1,.,TRBJ2-7,TGTGCCAGCAGCGACCCCCGGGACAGGGGGGACGAGCAGTACTTC,CASSDPRDRGDEQYF
TRBV18,.,.,TRBJ2-1,TGTGCCAGCTCACCACCGCCAGGTTATGAGCAGTTCTTC,CASSPPPGYEQFF
TRBV10-2,TRBD2,.,TRBJ2-3,TGCGCCAGCAGTGAGTCGTGGACTAGCGGGGGGGCGACCACAGATACGCAGTATTTT,CASSESWTSGGATTDTQYF
TRBV27,.,.,TRBJ2-3,TGTGCCAGCAGTACGGGATCAGATACGCAGTATTTT,CASSTGSDTQYF
TRBV7-3,.,.,TRBJ1-1,TGTGCCAGCAGAGCACAGGGGAACACTGAAGCTTTCTTT,CASRAQGNTEAFF
TRBV4-2,.,.,TRBJ1-4,TGTGCCAGCACCCGTACCTTGGACAGAACAACTAATGAAAAACTGTTTTTT,CASTRTLDRTTNEKLFF
TRBV11-3,TRBD1,.,TRBJ2-2,TGTGCCAGCAGCCTACAGGGGCTCACCGGGGAGCTGTTTTTT,CASSLQGLTGELFF
TRBV18,.,once,TRBJ2-7,TGTGCCAGCTCACCATACGGGGCAGGGACAAGGTACGAGCAGTACTTC,CASSPYGAGTRYEQYF
TRBV12-2,.,.,TRBJ2-2,TGTGCAAGTCCCGATAGCCCCGGGGAGCTGTTTTTT,CASPDSPGELFF
TRBV28,TRBD1,.,TRBJ2-7,TGTGCCAGCAGTTCCCCCACAGGGGCTAGGTACGAGCAGTACTTC,CASSSPTGARYEQYF
TRBV21-1,.,.,TRBJ2-1,TGTGCCAGCAGCACACCCAGGACTAGCGGGGGAGTTAGCAATGAGCAGTTCTTC,CASSTPRTSGGVSNEQFF
TRBV3-1/TRBV3-2,TRBD2,.,TRBJ2-2,TGTGCCAGCAGCCGGCGGGGGGCCACCGGGGAGCTGTTTTTT,CASSRRGATGELFF
TRBV29-1,.,.,TRBJ1-1,TGCAGCGGTGAACGGGAGGCAGGATATGCTGAAGCTTTCTTT,CSGEREAGYAEAFF
TRBV19,.,.,TRBJ1-5,TGTGCCAGTAGTCCCCTTCCGGACAATCAAGCGAATCAGCCCCAGCATTTT,CASSPLPDNQANQPQHF
TRBV10-2,.,.,TRBJ2-1,TGCGCCAGCAGTGAGTCTGGGAGAATGGGGTCAGATGAGCAGTTCTTC,CASSESGRMGSDEQFF
TRBV6-5,.,.,TRBJ2-3,TGTGCCAGCAGTTCTCTTGATACGCAGTATTTT,CASSSLDTQYF
TRBV5-1,.,.,TRBJ2-5,TGCGCCAGCAGCCAGACTTGGGTCACATGGGAGACCCAGTACTTC,CASSQTWVTWETQYF
TRBV30,TRBD1,.,TRBJ1-5,TGTGCCTGGAGTGCCACAGGGGGCCAGCCCCAGCATTTT,CAWSATGGQPQHF
TRBV6-5,.,.,TRBJ1-1,TGTGCCAGCATTCGGAACACTGAAGCTTTCTTT,CASIRNTEAFF
TRBV7-5,.,.,TRBJ2-7,TGTGTCAGAAGCTCATGTGGGTATGAGGACAGGAGCTACGAGCAGTACTTC,CVRSSCGYEDRSYEQYF
TRBV5-1,.,.,TRBJ2-3,TGCGCCAGCAGCTTCGGGGAGACTAGCACAGATACGCAGTATTTT,CASSFGETSTDTQYF
TRBV7-3,.,once,TRBJ2-1,TGTGCCAGCAGCTCCCCTATGGTTGATGAAAGCGAGCAGTTCTTC,CASSSPMVDESEQFF
TRBV6-1,.,once,TRBJ2-2,TGTGCCAGCAGTGGCCCGATTCGGGGGTTCATGGCCGGGGAGCTGTTTTTT,CASSGPIRGFMAGELFF
TRBV7-6,TRBD1,.,TRBJ1-5,TGTGCCAGCAGCTCCCAGGAGGGGGCTAATCAGCCCCAGCATTTT,CASSSQEGANQPQHF
TRBV5-6,TRBD1,.,TRBJ1-2,TGTGCCAGCAGCTCGGACAGGGCTTATGGCTACACCTTC,CASSSDRAYGYTF
TRBV7-3,.,.,TRBJ1-1,TGTGCCAGCAGCTCCAGAACAGGAGAAGCTTTCTTT,CASSSRTGEAFF
TRBV7-3,.,.,TRBJ1-1,TGTGCCAGCAGCCGGCCGGGACTAAAAGAAGCTTTCTTT,CASSRPGLKEAFF
TRBV19,TRBD1,.,TRBJ2-7,TGTGCCAGTAGCACCAAGTCGGGACAGGGCTACGAGCAGTACTTC,CASSTKSGQGYEQYF
TRBV18,.,few,TRBJ1-1,TGTGCCAGCTCACCTTTCCGGGAGAACACTGAAGCTTTCTTT,CASSPFRENTEAFF
TRBV2,TRBD2,.,TRBJ2-6,TGTGCCAGCAGTGAAGCCCAGCAGGGACTAGCGGGGTCCTCTGGGGCCAACGTCCTGACTTTC,CASSEAQQGLAGSSGANVLTF
TRBV19,TRBD1,.,TRBJ2-1,TGTGCCAGTAATACTCCGGGACAGGGTAAGAAGAATGAGCAGTTCTTC,CASNTPGQGKKNEQFF
TRBV19,TRBD2,.,TRBJ2-1,TGTGCCAGTAGTACCGGGACTAGCGGATACAATGAGCAGTTCTTC,CASSTGTSGYNEQFF
TRBV28,.,.,TRBJ1-3,TGTGCCAGCAGTCATGGGGGGACGATCTCTGGAAACACCATATATTTT,CASSHGGTISGNTIYF
TRBV3-1/TRBV3-2,.,once,TRBJ1-2,TGTGCCAGCAGCCAAGACGAGTACTATGGCTACACCTTC,CASSQDEYYGYTF
TRBV7-8,.,once,TRBJ1-2,TGTGCCAGCAGCCTAGAGGCCCCGATCGACAGAGTTTATGGCTACACCTTC,CASSLEAPIDRVYGYTF
TRBV7-8,.,.,TRBJ2-7,TGTGCCAGCAGCCAGGCAGGGAACGAGCAGTACTTC,CASSQAGNEQYF
TRBV7-8,TRBD1,.,TRBJ1-1,TGTGCCAGCAGCTTAAGAGAGGGGGCGGTCACTGAAGCTTTCTTT,CASSLREGAVTEAFF
TRBV27,.,few,TRBJ1-6,TGTGCCAGCAGTCCGAGGTGGAGCTCCTATAATTCACCCCTCCACTTT,CASSPRWSSYNSPLHF
TRBV2,TRBD2,.,TRBJ2-1,TGTGCCAGCACCAACCCCCCGACTAGCGGGGTTTACAATGAGCAGTTCTTC,CASTNPPTSGVYNEQFF
TRBV29-1,TRBD1,.,TRBJ1-1,TGCAGCGTGCCGGGACAGGGGGGACTCCGAGCTTTCTTT,CSVPGQGGLRAFF
TRBV5-1,.,.,TRBJ1-1,TGCGCCAGCAGCAAAGGACAAGGACGTTCGGACACTGAAGCTTTCTTT,CASSKGQGRSDTEAFF
TRBV5-1,TRBD2,.,TRBJ2-7,TGCGCCAGCAGCTTGGGCGGGGGGGCGGCCTACGAGCAGTACTTC,CASSLGGGAAYEQYF
TRBV29-1,.,few,TRBJ1-4,TGCAGCGCCGCACAGGGAGCAACTAATGAAAAACTGTTTTTT,CSAAQGATNEKLFF
TRBV6-5,TRBD1,.,TRBJ1-2,TGTGCCAGCAGTTCCACAGGGGGCGCCTATGGCTACACCTTC,CASSSTGGAYGYTF
TRBV7-2,.,.,TRBJ1-5,TGTGCCAGCAGCTTGTTCTCCGGGGTCCAAGGTCAGCCCCAGCATTTT,CASSLFSGVQGQPQHF
TRBV3-1/TRBV3-2,.,once,TRBJ1-4,TGTGCCAGCAGCTACATAGACGGGGAAAAACTGTTTTTT,CASSYIDGEKLFF
TRBV28,TRBD1,.,TRBJ1-5,TGTGCCAGCAGTCGTCTGACAGGGTCCGGAGGTAATCAGCCCCAGCATTTT,CASSRLTGSGGNQPQHF
TRBV24-1,.,.,TRBJ1-2,TGTGCCACCAGTGATTCTGGGGAGGAGGCCCAGGATCATGGCTACACCTTC,CATSDSGEEAQDHGYTF
TRBV7-9,TRBD2,.,TRBJ2-7,TGTGCCAGCAGCTTAGGTCTAGCGGGGGGAGAGCAGTACTTC,CASSLGLAGGEQYF
TRBV10-3,.,.,TRBJ1-1,TGTGCCATCAGTGCTAACGGGGGATATACTGAAGCTTTCTTT,CAISANGGYTEAFF
TRBV19,TRBD1,.,TRBJ1-4,TGTGCCAGTACTGCGGACAGGGGTAATGAAAAACTGTTTTTT,CASTADRGNEKLFF
TRBV18,.,.,TRBJ1-4,TGTGCCAGCTCACCAAACGGTGGGGGCGGTGAAAAACTGTTTTTT,CASSPNGGGGEKLFF